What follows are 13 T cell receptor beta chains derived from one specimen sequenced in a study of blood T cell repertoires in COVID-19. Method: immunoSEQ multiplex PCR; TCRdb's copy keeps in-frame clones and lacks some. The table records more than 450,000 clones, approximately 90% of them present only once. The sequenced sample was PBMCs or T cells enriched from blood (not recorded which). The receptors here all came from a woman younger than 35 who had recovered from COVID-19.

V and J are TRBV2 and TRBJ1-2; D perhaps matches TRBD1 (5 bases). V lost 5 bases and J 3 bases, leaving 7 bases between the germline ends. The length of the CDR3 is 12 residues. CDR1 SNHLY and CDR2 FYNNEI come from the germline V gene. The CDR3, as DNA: TGTGCCAGCAGTTGGGGGGACTATGGCTACACCTTC. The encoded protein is CASSWGDYGYTF.

The DNA for the CDR3 is TGTGCCAGTAGTATCAGACAGATTGAAGCTTTCTTT. Translating gives CASSIRQIEAFF. The chain has TRBV19 and TRBJ1-1; possible D gene TRBD1, 5 bases. V was pared by 3 bases and J by 7 bases, with 9 bases between. Looked up from germline, CDR1 is LNHDA and CDR2 is SQIVND (reference sequence). This CDR3 spans 12 amino acids.

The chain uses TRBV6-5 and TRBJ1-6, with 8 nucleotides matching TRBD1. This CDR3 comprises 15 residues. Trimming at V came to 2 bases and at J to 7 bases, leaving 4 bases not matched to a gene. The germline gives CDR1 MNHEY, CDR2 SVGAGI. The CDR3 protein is CASSYLRGRNSPLHF. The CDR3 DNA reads TGTGCCAGCAGTTACCTCAGGGGGCGAAATTCACCCCTCCACTTT.

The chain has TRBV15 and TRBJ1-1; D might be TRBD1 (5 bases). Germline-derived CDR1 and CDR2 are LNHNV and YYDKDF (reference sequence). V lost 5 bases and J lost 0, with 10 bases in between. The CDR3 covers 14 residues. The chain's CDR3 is CATSWEGLNTEAFF. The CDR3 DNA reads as TGTGCCACCAGCTGGGAGGGGCTGAACACTGAAGCTTTCTTT.

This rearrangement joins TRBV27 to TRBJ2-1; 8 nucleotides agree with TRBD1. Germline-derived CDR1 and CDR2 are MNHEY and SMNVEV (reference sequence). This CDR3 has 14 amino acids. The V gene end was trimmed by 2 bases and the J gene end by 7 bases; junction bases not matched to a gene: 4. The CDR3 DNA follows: TGTGCCAGCAGTTTAGCCAGGGGGCGTAATGAGCAGTTCTTC. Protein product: CASSLARGRNEQFF.

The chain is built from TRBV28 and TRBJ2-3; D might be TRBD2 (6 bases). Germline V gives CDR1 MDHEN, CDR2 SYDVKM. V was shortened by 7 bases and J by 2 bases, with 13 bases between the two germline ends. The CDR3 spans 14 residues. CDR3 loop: CASTPGTLTDTQYF. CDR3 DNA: TGTGCCAGCACCCCAGGGACTCTCACAGATACGCAGTATTTT.

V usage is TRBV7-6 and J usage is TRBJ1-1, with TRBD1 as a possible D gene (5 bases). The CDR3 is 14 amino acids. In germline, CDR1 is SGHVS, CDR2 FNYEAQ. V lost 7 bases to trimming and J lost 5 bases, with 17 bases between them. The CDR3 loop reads CASISWREGTEAFF. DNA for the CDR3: TGTGCCAGCATCTCCTGGAGGGAGGGGACTGAAGCTTTCTTT.

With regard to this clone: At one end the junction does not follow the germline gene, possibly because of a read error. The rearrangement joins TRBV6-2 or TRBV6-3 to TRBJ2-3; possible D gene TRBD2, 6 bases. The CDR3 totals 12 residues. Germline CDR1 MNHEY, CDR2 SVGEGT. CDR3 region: CASSTPGGAPGF. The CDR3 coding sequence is TGTGCCAGCAGTACGCCAGGAGGGGCCCCGGGTTTT.

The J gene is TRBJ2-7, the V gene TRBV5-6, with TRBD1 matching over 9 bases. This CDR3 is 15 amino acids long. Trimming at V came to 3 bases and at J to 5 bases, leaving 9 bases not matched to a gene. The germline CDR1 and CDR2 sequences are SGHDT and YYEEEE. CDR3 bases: TGTGCCAGCAGCTCGGGACAGGGTAATGGAAACGAGCAGTACTTC. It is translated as CASSSGQGNGNEQYF. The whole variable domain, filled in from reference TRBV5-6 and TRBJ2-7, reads DAGVTQSPTHLIKTRGQQVTLRCSPKSGHDTVSWYQQALGQGPQFIFQYYEEEERQRGNFPDRFSGHQFPNYSSELNVNALLLGDSALYLCASSSGQGNGNEQYFGPGTRLTVT.

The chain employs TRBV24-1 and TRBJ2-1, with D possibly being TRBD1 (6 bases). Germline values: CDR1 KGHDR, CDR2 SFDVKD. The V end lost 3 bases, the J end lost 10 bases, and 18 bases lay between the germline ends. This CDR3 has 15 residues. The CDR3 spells CATSDLGGPLREQFF. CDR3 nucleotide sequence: TGTGCCACCAGTGATCTAGGGGGACCGCTAAGAGAGCAGTTCTTC.

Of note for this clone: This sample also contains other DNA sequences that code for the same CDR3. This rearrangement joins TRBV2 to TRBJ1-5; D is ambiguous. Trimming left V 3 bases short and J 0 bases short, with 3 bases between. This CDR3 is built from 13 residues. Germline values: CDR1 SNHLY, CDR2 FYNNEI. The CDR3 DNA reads TGTGCCAGCAGTGACAATAGCAATCAGCCCCAGCATTTT. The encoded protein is CASSDNSNQPQHF.

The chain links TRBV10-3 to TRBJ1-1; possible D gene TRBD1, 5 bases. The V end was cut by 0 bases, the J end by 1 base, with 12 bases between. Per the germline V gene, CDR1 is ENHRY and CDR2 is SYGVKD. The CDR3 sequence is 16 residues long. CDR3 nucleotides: TGTGCCATCAGTGAGTCTTCAAGGGGCAAGAACACTGAAGCTTTCTTT. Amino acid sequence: CAISESSRGKNTEAFF.

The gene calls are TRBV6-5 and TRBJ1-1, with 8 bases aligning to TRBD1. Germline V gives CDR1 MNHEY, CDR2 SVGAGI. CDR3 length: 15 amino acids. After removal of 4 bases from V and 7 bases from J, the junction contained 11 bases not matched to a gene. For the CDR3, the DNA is TGTGCCAGCAGTTTCCGGACAGGCGGGACAGGTGAAGCTTTCTTT. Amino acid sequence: CASSFRTGGTGEAFF.